A selection of T cell receptor beta chains follows, all from one sample in a study of graft-versus-host responses after intestinal transplantation. Only in-frame clones appear in the TCRdb table, and some are missing; sequencing was by immunoSEQ multiplex PCR. Among some 130,000 clones listed, about 93% were seen once. The antigens of these receptors remain unknown. The material sequenced was unstimulated CD4+ T cells sorted from spleen or lymph node cells, taken before intestinal transplant. The receptors come from a human donor who received an intestinal transplant. The CDR3 runs from the conserved cysteine through the conserved F or W. The D gene is left open where the match is weak. Clone size is not always given. Where it is, it says once, few, many or a class for expanded clones.

J	D	V	size	CDR3	DNA
TRBJ2-7	TRBD2	TRBV11-1	.	CASSFRLADTYEQYF	TGTGCCAGCAGCTTTCGACTAGCGGATACCTACGAGCAGTACTTC
TRBJ2-1	.	TRBV5-1	.	CASSIGTAGAREQFF	TGCGCCAGCAGCATCGGGACCGCGGGGGCCCGTGAGCAGTTCTTC
TRBJ1-5	.	TRBV6-1	.	CASSSNQPQHF	TGTGCCAGCAGCTCGAATCAGCCCCAGCATTTT
TRBJ2-7	TRBD2	TRBV6-5	.	CASSRTSGYEQYF	TGTGCCAGCAGTCGAACTAGCGGGTACGAGCAGTACTTC
TRBJ2-7	.	TRBV7-8	few	CASSQSLRVSEQYF	TGTGCCAGCAGCCAAAGCCTCAGGGTAAGCGAGCAGTACTTC
TRBJ1-1	.	TRBV9	once	CASSVVKDTEAFF	TGTGCCAGCAGCGTAGTCAAGGACACTGAAGCTTTCTTT
TRBJ1-2	TRBD1	TRBV4-2	.	CASSPDRGQGYTF	TGTGCCAGCAGCCCGGACAGGGGGCAGGGCTACACCTTC
TRBJ1-2	.	TRBV6-4	.	CASSDRGYGYTF	TGTGCCAGCAGTGACAGGGGCTATGGCTACACCTTC
TRBJ1-5	.	TRBV9	.	CASSVGTGDQPQHF	TGTGCCAGCAGCGTAGGGACGGGGGATCAGCCCCAGCATTTT
TRBJ2-4	.	TRBV30	.	CAWAKTAKNIQYF	TGTGCCTGGGCCAAAACAGCCAAAAACATTCAGTACTTC
TRBJ1-2	.	TRBV11-2	.	CASSSSTGNYGYTF	TGTGCCAGCAGCTCAAGTACGGGAAACTATGGCTACACCTTC
TRBJ2-6	.	TRBV7-8	.	CASTPSGANVLTF	TGTGCCAGCACCCCGTCTGGGGCCAACGTCCTGACTTTC
TRBJ1-5	.	TRBV30	.	CAWGRISNQPQHF	TGTGCCTGGGGGAGGATCTCTAATCAGCCCCAGCATTTT
TRBJ1-3	.	TRBV10-1	.	CASSDVPNSGNTIYF	TGCGCCAGCAGTGATGTTCCAAACTCTGGAAACACCATATATTTT
TRBJ1-5	.	TRBV9	once	CASSVSGSYQPQHF	TGTGCCAGCAGCGTTTCTGGCAGTTATCAGCCCCAGCATTTT
TRBJ1-1	TRBD1	TRBV19	.	CASSSPGGIGAAFF	TGTGCCAGTAGTTCCCCAGGGGGGATCGGAGCAGCTTTCTTT
TRBJ1-1	.	TRBV6-5	.	CASSYWSGNTEAFF	TGTGCCAGCAGTTACTGGTCGGGGAACACTGAAGCTTTCTTT
TRBJ2-1	.	TRBV30	.	CAWRLGTDEQFF	TGTGCCTGGAGGCTTGGAACAGACGAGCAGTTCTTC
TRBJ2-5	.	TRBV7-9	.	CASSLVMETQYF	TGTGCCAGCAGCTTAGTTATGGAGACCCAGTACTTC
TRBJ2-5	TRBD2	TRBV27	.	CASSSPRLAGRQETQYF	TGTGCCAGCAGTTCCCCCAGACTAGCGGGACGACAAGAGACCCAGTACTTC
TRBJ2-3	.	TRBV28	.	CATRTFSPDTQYF	TGTGCCACCCGGACTTTTAGCCCAGATACGCAGTATTTT
TRBJ1-2	.	TRBV11-2	.	CASSKGQIFNYGYTF	TGTGCCAGCAGCAAGGGACAAATTTTTAACTATGGCTACACCTTC
TRBJ1-1	.	TRBV18	.	CASSRQTYTEAFF	TGTGCCAGCTCACGGCAGACATACACTGAAGCTTTCTTT
TRBJ2-2	TRBD2	TRBV7-9	.	CASSLRGLAGGGGTGELFF	TGTGCCAGCAGCTTACGGGGACTAGCGGGAGGCGGAGGCACCGGGGAGCTGTTTTTT
TRBJ1-4	.	TRBV27	.	CASSPTPQGLNEKLFF	TGTGCCAGCAGTCCCACCCCACAGGGCCTAAATGAAAAACTGTTTTTT
TRBJ2-5	TRBD2	TRBV27	once	CASSFVAGETQYF	TGTGCCAGCAGTTTCGTAGCGGGAGAGACCCAGTACTTC
TRBJ2-7	.	TRBV25-1	.	CASSEGGPRYEQYF	TGTGCCAGCAGTGAAGGGGGCCCACGGTACGAGCAGTACTTC